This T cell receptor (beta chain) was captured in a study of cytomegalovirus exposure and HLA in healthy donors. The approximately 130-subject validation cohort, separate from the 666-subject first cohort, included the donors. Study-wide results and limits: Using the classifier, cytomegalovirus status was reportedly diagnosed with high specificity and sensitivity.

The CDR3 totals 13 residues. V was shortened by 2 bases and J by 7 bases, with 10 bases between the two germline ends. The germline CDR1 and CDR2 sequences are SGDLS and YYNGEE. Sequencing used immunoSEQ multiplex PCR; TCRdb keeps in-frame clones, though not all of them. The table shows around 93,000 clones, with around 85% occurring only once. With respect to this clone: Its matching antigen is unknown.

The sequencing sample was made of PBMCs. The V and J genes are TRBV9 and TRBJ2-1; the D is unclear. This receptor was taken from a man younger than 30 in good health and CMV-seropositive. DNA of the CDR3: TGTGCCAGCAGCGTCAACATCATGAATGAGCAGTTCTTC. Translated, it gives CASSVNIMNEQFF.